This T cell receptor (beta chain) came from a study of naive CD8 T cells in extremely preterm neonates (dated by TCRdb to 2017 to 2019). The study in broad terms: The study compared TCRbeta CDR3 repertoires of sorted naive CD8+ T cells across four age groups: extremely preterm neonates, term neonates, young children and adults.

Preterm samples came from a few extremely preterm deliveries at roughly 22-27 weeks of gestation. The study excluded pregnancies involving fetal demise, active maternal HSV infection or known maternal HIV infection. A FACSAria III cell sorter was used to sort live, Annexin V-negative naive CD8+ T cells (CD3+CD8+CD45RA+CCR7+). Each sample yielded roughly 19,000 to 110,000 sorted naive CD8+ T cells. Preassembled standardized sampling kits were used to collect mixed venous-arterial cord blood. Cord blood stayed at room temperature and was processed within 4 hours after collection. Ficoll-Paque density gradient centrifugation was used to isolate mononuclear cells from diluted blood. Mononuclear cells were cryopreserved in about 10% DMSO with roughly 90% FBS and stored long term at -150°C before sorting. After thawing, the cells were stained with Annexin V and with antibodies against CD3, CD8, CCR7 and CD45RA. The DNeasy Blood and Tissue Kit was used to extract genomic DNA from sorted cell pellets that had been snap-frozen.

General study outcomes and caveats: Compared with all other age groups, preterm neonates showed significantly lower iChao1 richness (p < 0.05) along with an even clone distribution, indicating a less rich repertoire. Compared with the older groups, preterm CDR3s were shorter and closer to germline, carrying fewer N additions and showing less junctional trimming. A larger fraction of CDR3 nucleotide sequences was shared among preterm neonates (about 2.5%) than among term neonates (about 0.4%), young children (approximately 0.03%) and adults (about 0.01%). Prospective longitudinal studies of preterm and term neonates were called for by the authors so that T cell development could be tracked within individuals. As limitations, the authors pointed to a small sample size and variable productive template counts among preterm samples.

The cysteine opens and the phenylalanine closes a CDR3 of 13 amino acids. Only the CDR3 part of the read is kept: 39 bases, read in frame from the first base. CDR1 and CDR2 were assigned from the germline V gene as SQVTM and ANQGSEA. V and J are truncated by 3 bases and 0 bases respectively, leaving an intervening sequence of 3 bases. About this clone: Its antigen remains unidentified. No much larger clonotype is one base removed from it; base qualities were not supplied.

TCRbeta CDR3 regions were amplified from genomic DNA by a two-step, bias-controlled multiplex PCR. The multiplex PCR included primers specific for each TRBV and TRBJ gene segment. The immunoSEQ Assay was used to generate TCRbeta repertoire data. Processing in the source paper ran as follows. A relative-frequency ratio and a modified nearest-neighbor algorithm were applied to filter and cluster reads so that closely related sequences were merged. The V, D and J gene assignments for CDR3 sequences were based on IMGT annotation. Template counts were corrected for PCR amplification bias and quantified by comparison with synthetic TCR CDR3 analog sequences. Analyses were restricted to unique productive sequences, meaning in-frame CDR3 sequences without stop codons. The immunoSEQ Analyzer software was used to calculate iChao1 richness and clonality, with clonality defined as 1 minus Pielou's evenness. Depending on the Shapiro-Wilk normality results, either Student's t-test or a non-parametric test was run in JMP for statistical testing. Drawn from immuneACCESS, this table holds only the in-frame rearrangements with V and J called that TCRdb kept. Clones are partly lost; checked studies trace under half to an unresolved V gene and leave the rest unexplained. V and J calls and clone size are as listed in that table; D and trimming were resolved from the DNA. This sample is represented by tens of thousands of clones; about 91% of them were singletons. 0.7% to 1% of the sample comes from the top ten.

The sequence links TRBV29-1 to TRBJ2-6; the D segment cannot be called with confidence. This TCR was sampled from a boy who was born preterm. The sequenced material came from naive CD8+ T cells from cord blood. The CDR3 loop reads CSVDNSGANVLTF. The nucleotides are TGCAGCGTTGACAACTCTGGGGCCAACGTCCTGACTTTC.